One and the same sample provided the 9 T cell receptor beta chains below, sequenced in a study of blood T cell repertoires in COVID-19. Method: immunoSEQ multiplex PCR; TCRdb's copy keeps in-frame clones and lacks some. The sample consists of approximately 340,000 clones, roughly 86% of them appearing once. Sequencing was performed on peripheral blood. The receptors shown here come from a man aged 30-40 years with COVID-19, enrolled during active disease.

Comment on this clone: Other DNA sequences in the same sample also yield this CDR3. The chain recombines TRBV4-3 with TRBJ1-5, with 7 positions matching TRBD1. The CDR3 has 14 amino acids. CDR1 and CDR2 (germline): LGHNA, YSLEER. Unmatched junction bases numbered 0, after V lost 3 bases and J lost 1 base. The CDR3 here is CASSQDRSNQPQHF. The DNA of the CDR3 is TGCGCCAGCAGCCAGGACAGGAGCAATCAGCCCCAGCATTTT.

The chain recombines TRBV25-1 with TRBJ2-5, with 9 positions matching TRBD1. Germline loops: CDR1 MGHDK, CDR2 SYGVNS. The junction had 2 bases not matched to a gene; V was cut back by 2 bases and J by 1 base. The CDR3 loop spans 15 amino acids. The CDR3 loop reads CASSEDRGSQETQYF. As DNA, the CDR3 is TGTGCCAGCAGTGAAGACAGGGGGTCCCAAGAGACCCAGTACTTC.

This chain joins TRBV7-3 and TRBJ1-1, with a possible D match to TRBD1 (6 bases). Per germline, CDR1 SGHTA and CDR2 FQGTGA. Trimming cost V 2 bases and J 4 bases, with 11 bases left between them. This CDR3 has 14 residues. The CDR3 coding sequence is TGTGCCAGCAGCTTAGGTCAGGGGAGCACTGAAGCTTTCTTT. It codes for CASSLGQGSTEAFF.

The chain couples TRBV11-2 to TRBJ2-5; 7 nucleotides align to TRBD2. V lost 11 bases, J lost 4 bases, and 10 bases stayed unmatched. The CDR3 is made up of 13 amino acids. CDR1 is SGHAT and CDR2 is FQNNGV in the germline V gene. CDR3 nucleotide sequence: TGTGCCGGTCGGGTGGGGGGGAGAGAGACCCAGTACTTC. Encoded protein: CAGRVGGRETQYF.

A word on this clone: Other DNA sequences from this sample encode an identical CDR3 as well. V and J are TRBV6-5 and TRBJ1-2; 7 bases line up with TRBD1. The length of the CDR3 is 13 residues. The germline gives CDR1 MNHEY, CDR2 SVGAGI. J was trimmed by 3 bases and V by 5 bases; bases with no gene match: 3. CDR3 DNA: TGTGCCAGCAGTCCTACAGGGGACTATGGCTACACCTTC. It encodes CASSPTGDYGYTF.

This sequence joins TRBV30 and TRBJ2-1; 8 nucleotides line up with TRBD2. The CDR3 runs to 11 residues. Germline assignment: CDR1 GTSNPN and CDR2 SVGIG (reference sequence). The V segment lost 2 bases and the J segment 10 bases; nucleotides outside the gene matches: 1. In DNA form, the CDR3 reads TGTGCCTGGAGTTGGACTAGCGAGCAGTTCTTC. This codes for CAWSWTSEQFF.

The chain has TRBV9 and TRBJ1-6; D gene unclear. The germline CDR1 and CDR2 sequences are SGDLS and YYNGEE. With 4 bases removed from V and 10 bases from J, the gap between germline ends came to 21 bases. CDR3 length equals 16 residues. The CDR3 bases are TGTGCCAGCAGCCTCAGCTGGGAGGCGGCAAGCTCACCCCTCCACTTT. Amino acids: CASSLSWEAASSPLHF.

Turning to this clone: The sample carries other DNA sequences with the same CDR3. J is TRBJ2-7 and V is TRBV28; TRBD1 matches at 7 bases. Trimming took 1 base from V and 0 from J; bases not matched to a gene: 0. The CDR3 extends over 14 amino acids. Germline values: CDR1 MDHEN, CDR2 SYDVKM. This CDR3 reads CASSLSGGSYEQYF. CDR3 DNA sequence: TGTGCCAGCAGTTTATCAGGGGGCTCCTACGAGCAGTACTTC.

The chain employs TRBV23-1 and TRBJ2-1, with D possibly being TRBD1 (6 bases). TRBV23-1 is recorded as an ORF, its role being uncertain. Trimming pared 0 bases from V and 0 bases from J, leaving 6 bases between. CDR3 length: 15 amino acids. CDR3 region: CASSQSRGSYNEQFF. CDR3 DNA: TGCGCCAGCAGTCAATCCAGGGGCTCCTACAATGAGCAGTTCTTC.